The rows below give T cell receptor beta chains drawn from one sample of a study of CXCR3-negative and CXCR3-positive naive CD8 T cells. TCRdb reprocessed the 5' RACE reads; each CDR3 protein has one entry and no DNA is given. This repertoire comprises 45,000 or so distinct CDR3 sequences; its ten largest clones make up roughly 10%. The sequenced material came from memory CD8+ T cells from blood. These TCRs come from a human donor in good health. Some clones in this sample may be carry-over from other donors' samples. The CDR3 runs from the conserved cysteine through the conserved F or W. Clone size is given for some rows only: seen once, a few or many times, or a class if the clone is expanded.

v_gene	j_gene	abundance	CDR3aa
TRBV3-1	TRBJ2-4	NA	CASSDSLEAKNIQYF
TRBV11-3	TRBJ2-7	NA	CASSPDGLEQYF
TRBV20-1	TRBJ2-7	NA	CSARDQNSGDSYEQYF
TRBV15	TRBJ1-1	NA	CATSSRTDHTEAFF
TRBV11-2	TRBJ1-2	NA	CASSLVWTGLPHYGYTF
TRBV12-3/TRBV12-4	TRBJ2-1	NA	CASSLAKNEQFF
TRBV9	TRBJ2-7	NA	CASSVAGVSGNEQYF
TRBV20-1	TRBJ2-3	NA	CSAGNGEADTQYF
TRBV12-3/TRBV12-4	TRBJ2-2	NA	CASSLRGGAGELFF
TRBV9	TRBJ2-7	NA	CVPPEGQALYEQYF
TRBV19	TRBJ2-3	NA	CASSLQGSTDTQYF
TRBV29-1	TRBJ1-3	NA	CSVEGGGKIGNTIYF
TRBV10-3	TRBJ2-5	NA	CASGQGGETQYF
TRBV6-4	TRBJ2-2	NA	CASSDSSVAGELFF
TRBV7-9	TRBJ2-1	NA	CASSPAGSSYNEQFF
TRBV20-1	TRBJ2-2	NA	CSARAGTGELFF
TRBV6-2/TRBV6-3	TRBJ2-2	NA	CASSASGGYTGELFF
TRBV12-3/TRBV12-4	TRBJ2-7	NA	CASSLVTGEWNEQYF
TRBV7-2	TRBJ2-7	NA	CASSLGGELSSYEQYF
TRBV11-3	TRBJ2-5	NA	CASSFRGERETQYF
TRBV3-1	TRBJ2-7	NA	CASSQALSYEQYF
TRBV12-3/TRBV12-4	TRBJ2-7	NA	CASSFRVSYEQYF
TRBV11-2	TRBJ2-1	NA	CASSLGLAGGFYNEQFF
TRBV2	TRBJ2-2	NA	CASSGPDSLSTGELFF
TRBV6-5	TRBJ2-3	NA	CASSYTGGATDTQYF
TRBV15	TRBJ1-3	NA	CATSRVGGDFSGNTIYF
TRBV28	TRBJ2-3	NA	CASSFGQGPVTDTQYF
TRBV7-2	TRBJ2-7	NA	CASSPREGAYEQYF
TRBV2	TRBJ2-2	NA	CASSEALLTGGTGELFF
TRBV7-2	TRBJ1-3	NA	CASSATGPGNTIYF
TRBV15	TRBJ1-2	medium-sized	CATSRSGVGGYTF
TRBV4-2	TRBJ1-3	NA	CASLGQTPYSGNTIYF
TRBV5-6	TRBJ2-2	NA	CASSIGTSGWNTGELFF
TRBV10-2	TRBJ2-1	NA	CASSEPDQQFF
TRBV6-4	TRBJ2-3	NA	CASSEGTSGADTQYF
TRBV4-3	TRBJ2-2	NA	CASSQGEGESNTGELFF
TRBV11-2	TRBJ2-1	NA	CASSSPFASISYNEQFF
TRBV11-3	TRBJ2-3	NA	CASSLVEGTVGDTQYF